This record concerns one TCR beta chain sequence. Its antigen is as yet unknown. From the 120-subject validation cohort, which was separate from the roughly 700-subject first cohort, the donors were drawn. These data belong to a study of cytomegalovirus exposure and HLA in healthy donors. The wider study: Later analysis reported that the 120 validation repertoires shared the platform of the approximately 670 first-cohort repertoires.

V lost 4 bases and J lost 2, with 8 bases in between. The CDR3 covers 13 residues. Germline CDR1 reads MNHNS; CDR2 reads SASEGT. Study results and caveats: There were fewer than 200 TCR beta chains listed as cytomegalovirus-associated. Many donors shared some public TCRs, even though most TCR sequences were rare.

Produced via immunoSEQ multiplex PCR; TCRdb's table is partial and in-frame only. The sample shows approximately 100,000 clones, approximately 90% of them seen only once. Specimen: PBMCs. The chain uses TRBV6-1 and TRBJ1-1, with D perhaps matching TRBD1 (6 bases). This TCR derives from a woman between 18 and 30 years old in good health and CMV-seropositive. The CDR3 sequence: CASSGQDNTEAFF. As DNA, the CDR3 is TGTGCCAGCAGTGGACAGGATAACACTGAAGCTTTCTTT.